The clone carrying this T cell receptor (beta chain) was observed a single time. Antigen unknown. The data were produced by immunoSEQ multiplex PCR, yet TCRdb's version contains in-frame clones alone and is incomplete. Of some 65,000 clones listed, 80% to 90% are singletons. The data were taken from a study of CD4 T cells in relation to SARS-CoV-2 and coronaviruses. Overall study findings and caveats: Compared with monoreactive clones, crossreactive clones showed significantly weaker SARS-CoV-2 expansion. About 65% of donors had memory CD4+ clonotypes crossrecognizing SARS-CoV-2 and common cold coronavirus spike. Memory recall responses, not primary responses primed in culture, are what the assay detects.

Trimming took off 4 bases at V and 7 bases at J, with 13 bases between the two ends. The germline V gene encodes CDR1 GTSNPN and CDR2 SVGIG (reference sequence). The CDR3 runs 13 residues. Before the COVID-19 pandemic, during about 2011-2019, CD4+ T cells were taken from unexposed donors. The sequenced sample consisted of memory CD4+ T cells from PBMCs. V and J are TRBV30 and TRBJ1-4; the D is unclear. The TCR sequence derives from a human donor in good health. CDR3 residues: CAWTSGRGEKLFF. The CDR3 DNA sequence: TGTGCCTGGACCTCCGGTCGGGGTGAAAAACTGTTTTTT.